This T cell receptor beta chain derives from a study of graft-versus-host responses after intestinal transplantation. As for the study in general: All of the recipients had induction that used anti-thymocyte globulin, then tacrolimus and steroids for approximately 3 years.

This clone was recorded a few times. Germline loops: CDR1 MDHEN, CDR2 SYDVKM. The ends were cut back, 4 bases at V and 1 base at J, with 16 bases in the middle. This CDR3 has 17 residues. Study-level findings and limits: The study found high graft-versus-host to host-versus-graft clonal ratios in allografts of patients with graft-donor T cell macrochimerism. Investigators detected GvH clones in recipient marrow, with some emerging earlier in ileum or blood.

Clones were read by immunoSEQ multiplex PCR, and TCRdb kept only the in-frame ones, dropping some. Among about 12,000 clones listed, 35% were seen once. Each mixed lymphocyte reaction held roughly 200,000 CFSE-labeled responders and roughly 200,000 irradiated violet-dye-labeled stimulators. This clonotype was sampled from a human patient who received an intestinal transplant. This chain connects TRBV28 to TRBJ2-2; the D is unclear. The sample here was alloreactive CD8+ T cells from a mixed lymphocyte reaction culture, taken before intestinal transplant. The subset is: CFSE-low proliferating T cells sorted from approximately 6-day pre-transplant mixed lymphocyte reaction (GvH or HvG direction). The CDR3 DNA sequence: TGTGCCAGCAGTTCCCTCGTGGTCGTGCAGAACACCGGGGAGCTGTTTTTT. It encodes CASSSLVVVQNTGELFF.